The rows below give T cell receptor beta chains drawn from one sample of a study of early T cells in non-severe SARS-CoV-2 infection. TCRdb re-called the 5' RACE reads through MiXCR, storing one row per CDR3 protein. The sample lists 20,000 to 25,000 distinct CDR3 sequences, 4% occurring once. The sequenced material came from whole blood. The receptor set was obtained from an adult who was a healthcare worker with PCR-confirmed SARS-CoV-2 infection or an uninfected control (not recorded which). CDR3s include the opening cysteine and the closing phenylalanine or tryptophan. A D gene is named only where the DNA matches it firmly. Size tells how often a clone was seen (once, few, many) or the class of an expanded clone, and some rows leave it out.

J gene,D gene,V gene,clone size,CDR3 DNA,CDR3 protein
TRBJ2-3,-,TRBV30,many,TGTGCCTGTCAGTCCGGGACCAGCACAGATACGCAGTATTTT,CACQSGTSTDTQYF
TRBJ2-1,TRBD1,TRBV5-1,many,TGCGCCAGTCGGGGGACAGGGGATCGGAATGAGCAGTTCTTC,CASRGTGDRNEQFF
TRBJ1-1,-,TRBV18,many,TGTGCCAGCTCACCAAGCATGAAAACAGCGAACACTGAAGCTTTCTTT,CASSPSMKTANTEAFF
TRBJ2-3,-,TRBV7-2,many,TGTGCCAGCAGCTTGCGCGGGCTGAGCACAGATACGCAGTATTTT,CASSLRGLSTDTQYF
TRBJ2-7,TRBD2,TRBV11-2,few,TGTGCCAGCAGCTTTGTAGCGGGGACCGGGCACTACGAGCAGTACTTC,CASSFVAGTGHYEQYF
TRBJ1-5,-,TRBV12-3/TRBV12-4,many,TGTGCCAGCAGTTTAGGGGGCCGTAGCAATCAGCCCCAGCATTTT,CASSLGGRSNQPQHF
TRBJ2-7,-,TRBV30,few,TGTGCTTGGATAAGACCCTACGAGCAGTACTTC,CAWIRPYEQYF
TRBJ2-5,TRBD2,TRBV7-6,few,TGTGCCAGCAGCTTAGCTCCCTACAGCGGGAGGGAGACCCAGTACTTC,CASSLAPYSGRETQYF
TRBJ2-3,-,TRBV7-6,few,TGTGCCAGCAGCTACGGGACAAGCACAGATACGCAGTATTTT,CASSYGTSTDTQYF
TRBJ1-1,TRBD1,TRBV3-1,medium-sized,TGTGCCAGCACCAACCGACAGGGGGCGAATACTGAAGCTTTCTTT,CASTNRQGANTEAFF
TRBJ2-7,-,TRBV12-3/TRBV12-4,many,TGTGCCAGCAGTTCCTCGAGGGGGGGAGCTCGTCCCGAGCAGTACTTC,CASSSSRGGARPEQYF
TRBJ2-2,-,TRBV6-6,many,TGTGCCAGCAGTTACTCGCGCAGCCTCGGGTCCGACACCGGGGAGCTGTTTTTT,CASSYSRSLGSDTGELFF
TRBJ1-1,-,TRBV7-8,-,TGTGCCAGCAGCGCTCGTCCCCGGAGGGAAGCTTTCTTT,CASSARPRREAFF
TRBJ2-2,-,TRBV7-6,many,TGTGCCAGCAGCCGGGGACAGAACACCGGGGAGCTGTTTTTT,CASSRGQNTGELFF
TRBJ1-1,TRBD1,TRBV25-1,many,TGTGCCAGCACCTCAGGGGGCAGAACTGAAGCTTTCTTT,CASTSGGRTEAFF
TRBJ2-1,TRBD2,TRBV12-3/TRBV12-4,many,TGTGCCAGCAGTTTACTCCGAGGGGCTAGCGGGGAGTACAATGAGCAGTTCTTC,CASSLLRGASGEYNEQFF